This T cell receptor (beta chain) was found in a study of radiation and T cells in renal cell carcinoma. The assay was immunoSEQ multiplex PCR, and TCRdb's table has in-frame clones only and misses some. The table includes fewer than 55,000 clones, 75% to 90% detected once. Time point here: blood 2 weeks post-SBRT. Treatment specified: 15 Gy SBRT to primary tumor, nephrectomy 4 weeks later. Blood was sampled at baseline, 2 weeks and 4 weeks after SBRT. V trimming: 5 bases; J trimming: 0 bases; junction bases outside the gene matches: 3. CDR3 length equals 14 residues. CDR1 GTSNPN and CDR2 SVGIG come from the germline V gene (reference sequence).

The input for sequencing was blood, taken from a patient whose treatment included radiotherapy and nephrectomy. The V gene is TRBV30, the J gene TRBJ2-1; 8 positions match TRBD2. This clonotype was obtained from a woman aged 70-85 years with renal cell carcinoma. CDR3 coding DNA: TGTGCCTGGCAGCGGGAGAGCTCCTACAATGAGCAGTTCTTC. Its translation is CAWQRESSYNEQFF.